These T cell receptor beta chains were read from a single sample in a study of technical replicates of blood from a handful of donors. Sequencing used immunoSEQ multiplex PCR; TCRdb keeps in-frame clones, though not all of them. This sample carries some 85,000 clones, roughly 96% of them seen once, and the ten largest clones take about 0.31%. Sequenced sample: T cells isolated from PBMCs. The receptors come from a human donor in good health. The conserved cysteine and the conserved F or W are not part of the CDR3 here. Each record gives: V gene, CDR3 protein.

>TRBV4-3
ASSPVSGDEQY
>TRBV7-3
ASSLMQGNYGYT
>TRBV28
ASSTGLAGVGGTQY
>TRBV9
ASSLYPVANTEAF
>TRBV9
ASSPSSTDTQY
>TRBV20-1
SAKDAYEQY
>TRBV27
ASSIGTGAAEAF
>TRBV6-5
ASNPPQGNTEAF
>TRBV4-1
ASSQVIRRDRIDEQY
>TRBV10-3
AIAQQNYGYT
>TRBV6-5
ASKIFADSGETQY
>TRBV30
AWSVAGMGYEQY
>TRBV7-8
ASSLGQFYGYT
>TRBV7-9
ASSVGQAFGYT
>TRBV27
ASSYTGNGEAF
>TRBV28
ASSPTGVLSYEQY
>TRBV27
ASSLYPSGQIIITDTQY
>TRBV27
ASSLGQGGNQPQH
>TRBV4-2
ASSLGADHYEQY
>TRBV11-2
ASSVGSGRTYEQY
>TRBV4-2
ASSQDRGAGTQETQY
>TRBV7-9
ASSPPEREIYNEQF
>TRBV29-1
SVDNSGTGELF
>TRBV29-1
SARARRETDTQY
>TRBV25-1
ASSEWGGNTEAF
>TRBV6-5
ASSGAGRVAEAF
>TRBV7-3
ASSLSREYEQY
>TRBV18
ASSPPGTSSTDTQY
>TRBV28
ASSPPSRGWDGELF
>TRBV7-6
ASSLEGSRLAGIYEQY
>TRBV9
ASSVEQGSRAEAF
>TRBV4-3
ASSQEEGLETQY
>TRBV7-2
ASSLAGQFSGNTIY
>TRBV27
ASSSGVTDTQY
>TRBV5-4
ASSLGKGRTYEQY
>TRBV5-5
ASSVTENGGELF
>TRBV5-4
ASSLGRGGYEQY
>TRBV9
ASSISGGTYEQY
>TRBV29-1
SVELTGANYGYT
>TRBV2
ASSARRGPSLTGANVLT
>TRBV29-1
SVVDPGQGYGYT
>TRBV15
ATSREQGTVGEQY
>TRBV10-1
ASSSGRAGAGELF
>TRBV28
ASRPRRAEAF
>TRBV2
ASSAPQQTTGELF
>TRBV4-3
ASSQDGASGYTDTQY
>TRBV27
ASSWTGNYGYT
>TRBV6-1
ASSELSSGANVLT
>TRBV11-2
ASSLNPRSGNTIY
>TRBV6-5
ASSMTSGYNEQF
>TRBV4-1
ASSLGLRNQPQH